Reported below is one T cell receptor beta chain. The study enrolled healthy HIV-negative adults without recent acute infections or vaccinations as donors. The data were produced by immunoSEQ multiplex PCR, yet TCRdb's version contains in-frame clones alone and is incomplete. The sample gives roughly 2.4 million clones, 90% to 97% of which show up once; more than 0.1% is in the top ten. These data are taken from a study of shared clonotypes between healthy human individuals. V was shortened by 8 bases and J by 0 bases, with 16 bases between the two germline ends. This CDR3 spans 16 amino acids. Germline V gene data show CDR1 as MRHNA and CDR2 as SNTAGT.

The sample comprised naive CD4+ T cells sorted from blood. The subset was: CD45RA+ positively selected. V usage is TRBV6-4 and J usage is TRBJ2-2; possibly TRBD1 for D (6 bases). This TCR derives from a man between 18 and 29 years old in good health. The CDR3 spells CASSPGHQANTGELFF. CDR3 DNA: TGTGCCAGCTCACCGGGACACCAAGCGAACACCGGGGAGCTGTTTTTT.